Listed below are T cell receptor beta chains from one sample, sequenced in a study of STAT5B mutations in CD4+ large granular lymphocyte leukemia. Measured with immunoSEQ multiplex PCR; TCRdb has only the in-frame clones, and not every one. The top ten clones hold 2.7% of a sample with some 35,000 clones, 69% of them seen once. Sample: CD4+ T cells from blood buffy coats. The receptors were sampled from a human donor in good health. Each CDR3 is given with its conserved first and last residue. The D gene is left open where the match is weak. Size tells how often a clone was seen (once, few, many) or the class of an expanded clone, and some rows leave it out.

>.|TRBJ2-7|TRBV14|.
TGTGCCAGCAGCAGGGGACGTGGGTTTACCTACGAGCAGTACTTC
CASSRGRGFTYEQYF
>few|TRBJ2-3|TRBV7-2|.
TGTGCCAGCACACCCGGCGGGGGCATGACAGATACGCAGTATTTT
CASTPGGGMTDTQYF
>.|TRBJ2-5|TRBV2|.
TGTGCCAGCAGTCCAGAGGGGGGCAGGGTGGGAGAGACCCAGTACTTC
CASSPEGGRVGETQYF
>.|TRBJ1-3|TRBV29-1|TRBD1
TGCAGCGTTGTAGGGGGCTACTCTGGAAACACCATATATTTT
CSVVGGYSGNTIYF
>.|TRBJ2-7|TRBV5-1|.
TGCGCCAGCAGCTTGTCTTCGGGCTACGAGCAGTACTTC
CASSLSSGYEQYF
>few|TRBJ1-6|TRBV10-2|.
TGCGCCAGCAGTTTTTCAGGGTTGAATTCACCCCTCCACTTT
CASSFSGLNSPLHF
>few|TRBJ2-6|TRBV7-2|.
TGTGCCAGCAGCAACCGGGACACCGGGGCCAACGTCCTGACTTTC
CASSNRDTGANVLTF
>.|TRBJ2-5|TRBV25-1|TRBD1
TGTGCCAGCAGTGAATCAGGGGGCACAGAGACCCAGTACTTC
CASSESGGTETQYF
>.|TRBJ2-7|TRBV5-4|.
TGTGCCAGCAGCGATCAGGGACGGAGGGACGAGCAGTACTTC
CASSDQGRRDEQYF
>.|TRBJ2-7|TRBV7-6|.
TGTGCCAGCAGCTTAGAGCCAGGGTCCTACGAGCAGTACTTC
CASSLEPGSYEQYF
>.|TRBJ2-2|TRBV7-2|TRBD2
TGTGCCAGCAGCCTTAGCGGGGCGAACACCGGGGAGCTGTTTTTT
CASSLSGANTGELFF
>.|TRBJ2-1|TRBV4-2|.
TGTGCCAGCAGCCAAGAACCAGGGAGTCGTGGTGAGCAGTTCTTC
CASSQEPGSRGEQFF
>.|TRBJ1-2|TRBV4-2|TRBD1
TGTGCCAGCAGCCAAACAGGACAGGGGGCGTCCGGCTACACCTTC
CASSQTGQGASGYTF
>.|TRBJ2-7|TRBV6-5|.
TGTGCCAGCAGTTACTCAGGGGGGACCTCCTACGAGCAGTACTTC
CASSYSGGTSYEQYF
>.|TRBJ1-1|TRBV6-5|TRBD1
TGTGCCTCCTCCCGGACAGGGAACACTGAAGCTTTCTTT
CASSRTGNTEAFF
>.|TRBJ2-3|TRBV30|TRBD1
TGTGCCTGGAGGACAGGGTCCCCTAGCACAGATACGCAGTATTTT
CAWRTGSPSTDTQYF
>once|TRBJ2-2|TRBV18|.
TGTGCCAGCTCACCAGCTCGGGGAAACACCGGGGAGCTGTTTTTT
CASSPARGNTGELFF
>.|TRBJ1-1|TRBV6-1|.
TGTGCCAGCAGGCCCGACAGGAGTAAAGCTTTCTTT
CASRPDRSKAFF
>.|TRBJ2-7|TRBV5-1|.
TGCGCCAGCAGCGGGGATGGGGCTAGGGAGCAGTACTTC
CASSGDGAREQYF
>.|TRBJ2-3|TRBV19|TRBD1
TGTGCCAGTAGAAACTCCTGGACAGGGTTTACAGATACGCAGTATTTT
CASRNSWTGFTDTQYF
>.|TRBJ1-1|TRBV7-2|.
TGTGCCAGCAGAATAGCGGCCAGGAACACTGAAGCTTTCTTT
CASRIAARNTEAFF
>few|TRBJ2-7|TRBV10-3|.
TGTGCCATCAGTGCCCAACAATACGAGCAGTACTTC
CAISAQQYEQYF
>.|TRBJ2-6|TRBV2|.
TGTGCCAGCAGTGAATTGGGGGCTGGGGCCAACGTCCTGACTTTC
CASSELGAGANVLTF
>.|TRBJ2-1|TRBV6-5|.
TGTGCCAGCAGTTCTGTAGCTGGGTCCTACAATGAGCAGTTCTTC
CASSSVAGSYNEQFF
>once|TRBJ2-2|TRBV7-7|TRBD1
TGTGCTAGCAGGACAGGGGCGCTTTCCCGGGGGCCCACCGGGGAGCTGTTTTTT
CASRTGALSRGPTGELFF
>.|TRBJ2-7|TRBV7-2|.
TGTGCCAGCAGCCAAGATAGATGGGACTACGAGCAGTACTTC
CASSQDRWDYEQYF
>.|TRBJ2-1|TRBV7-8|TRBD2
TGTGCCAGCAGCTCAACAGGACTAGCGGGTGGGAGTGAGCAGTTCTTC
CASSSTGLAGGSEQFF
>.|TRBJ1-6|TRBV7-8|.
TGTGCCAGCAGCTCCGAGACTAGTAATTCACCCCTCCACTTT
CASSSETSNSPLHF
>.|TRBJ2-7|TRBV5-1|.
TGCGCCAGCAGCTCCAGGGGGGGAATCCACGAGCAGTACTTC
CASSSRGGIHEQYF
>.|TRBJ2-7|TRBV6-1|TRBD1
TGTGCCAGCTCCTTTGGGACAGGGGTTTCCAGCGAGCAGTACTTC
CASSFGTGVSSEQYF
>.|TRBJ2-7|TRBV7-6|.
TGTGCCAGCAGCCTCGGTATCGAGCAGTACTTC
CASSLGIEQYF
>few|TRBJ1-4|TRBV30|TRBD1
TGTGCCTGGAGCCCTGGGACAGGGGGGGACGAAAAACTGTTTTTT
CAWSPGTGGDEKLFF
>once|TRBJ2-7|TRBV5-5|TRBD1
TGTGCCAGCAGCTTGGCGGGACAGGGGGCCGGCTACGAGCAGTACTTC
CASSLAGQGAGYEQYF
>.|TRBJ2-6|TRBV21-1|.
TGTGCCAGCAGCAACGAGGGCAGGGAGATCTCTGGGGCCAACGTCCTGACTTTC
CASSNEGREISGANVLTF
>.|TRBJ2-7|TRBV28|.
TGTGCCAGCAGAGGGACCTACGAGCAGTACTTC
CASRGTYEQYF
>.|TRBJ2-7|TRBV7-2|TRBD2
TGTGCCAGCAGCTTCTCGGGGGGGGCCGAACCTACCTACGAGCAGTACTTC
CASSFSGGAEPTYEQYF
>.|TRBJ2-5|TRBV7-9|.
TGTGCCAGCAGCCCAGGACAGACTCTACCTTATCGAGAGACCCAGTACTTC
CASSPGQTLPYRETQYF
>.|TRBJ1-5|TRBV10-3|.
TGTGCCACTCACGGGGGAATGGGGAATCAGCCCCAGCATTTT
CATHGGMGNQPQHF
>.|TRBJ2-7|TRBV7-2|.
TGTGCCAGCAGCTTAGATAAGGGGCGTGAGCAGTACTTC
CASSLDKGREQYF
>once|TRBJ2-7|TRBV2|.
TGTGCCAGCAGCACGACTAGGTACGAGCAGTACTTC
CASSTTRYEQYF
>.|TRBJ1-1|TRBV6-6|.
TGTGCCAGCACACCCAGGGCCTTGAACACTGAAGCTTTCTTT
CASTPRALNTEAFF
>.|TRBJ1-4|TRBV18|.
TGTGCCAGCTCACCAAGGGGACCAACTAATGAAAAACTGTTTTTT
CASSPRGPTNEKLFF
>.|TRBJ2-7|TRBV4-1|TRBD2
TGCGCCAGCAGCCAATTATACGGGCGGGGGGGCCTCTACGAGCAGTACTTC
CASSQLYGRGGLYEQYF
>.|TRBJ1-6|TRBV6-6|.
TGTGCCAGTCGGGATAGGGGGTCCTTTACCCTCCACTTT
CASRDRGSFTLHF
>.|TRBJ1-2|TRBV7-9|.
TGTGCCAGCAGCCACACCCCTAGAGCGTTTGGCTACACCTTC
CASSHTPRAFGYTF